Shown below are 23 T cell receptor beta chains from a single sample sequenced in a study of blood T cell repertoires in COVID-19. Assay used: immunoSEQ multiplex PCR; TCRdb lists only in-frame clones, some missing. The data show some 120,000 clones, with over 55% seen just once and around 2% held by the top ten. Input material: peripheral blood. Every receptor here comes from an older woman with acute or convalescent COVID-19.

This clone has a handful of counts. The CDR3 spells CASSVAQTGNRYTF. CDR3 bases: TGTGCCAGCAGCGTAGCTCAGACAGGGAATCGCTACACCTTC. The rearrangement uses TRBV9 and TRBJ1-2; 7 positions agree with TRBD1. This CDR3 is built from 14 residues. Germline V gene sequence: CDR1 SGDLS, CDR2 YYNGEE. The V gene end was trimmed by 0 bases and the J gene end by 9 bases; junction bases not matched to a gene: 8.

J is TRBJ1-4 and V is TRBV6-1; 7 bases agree with TRBD1. Germline assignment: CDR1 MNHNS and CDR2 SASEGT. The V and J ends lost 0 bases and 8 bases, in that order; junction bases with no gene match: 9. This CDR3 spans 16 amino acids. CDR3 residues: CASSEARQGWWEKLFF. The DNA for the CDR3 is TGTGCCAGCAGTGAAGCCCGACAGGGATGGTGGGAAAAACTGTTTTTT.

The chain joins TRBV12-3 or TRBV12-4 to TRBJ2-7, with D possibly being TRBD2 (7 bases). V shed 3 bases and J shed 6 bases, with 12 bases lying between them. The CDR3 consists of 13 residues. CDR3 sequence (DNA): TGTGCCAGCAGTTTGGGGGGCGGGGGCGAGCAGTACTTC. Amino acid sequence: CASSLGGGGEQYF.

This chain connects TRBV6-2 or TRBV6-3 to TRBJ1-2, with D unresolved. Germline V lookup: CDR1 MNHEY, CDR2 SVGEGT. V lost 5 bases and J 5 bases, leaving 9 bases between the germline ends. This CDR3 contains 12 residues. The CDR3 DNA reads as TGTGCCAGCAGTAAGTCAGATTATGGCTACACCTTC. Its protein is CASSKSDYGYTF.

The chain is built from TRBV6-5 and TRBJ1-1, with D maybe TRBD1 (6 bases). The CDR3 totals 15 residues. CDR1 and CDR2 (germline): MNHEY, SVGAGI. V lost 0 bases to trimming and J lost 0 bases, with 8 bases between them. CDR3 loop: CASSYSQGLNTEAFF. As DNA, the CDR3 is TGTGCCAGCAGTTACTCGCAGGGGCTGAACACTGAAGCTTTCTTT.

Only one count was recorded for this clone. This chain joins TRBV28 and TRBJ2-7; 7 bases are a match to TRBD1. The germline V gene has CDR1 MDHEN and CDR2 SYDVKM. The CDR3 has 12 residues. Losses at the gene ends were 6 bases for V and 2 bases for J; bases not matched to a gene: 1. The CDR3 sequence is CASRGTAYEQYF. Here the CDR3 DNA reads TGTGCCAGCAGGGGGACAGCCTACGAGCAGTACTTC.

The chain carries TRBV6-5 and TRBJ2-5, with a tentative D call TRBD2 (6 bases). Between the trimmed V and J ends, which lost 0 bases and 5 bases, there was a span of 13 bases. Germline V lookup: CDR1 MNHEY, CDR2 SVGAGI. The CDR3 sequence is 15 residues long. The CDR3 spells CASSYSRMAGETQYF. Written as DNA, the CDR3 is TGTGCCAGCAGTTACTCGAGAATGGCGGGGGAGACCCAGTACTTC.

The chain carries TRBV29-1 and TRBJ2-1, with 8 bases fitting TRBD2. With 6 bases clipped from V and 2 bases from J, the junction kept 3 bases outside the gene matches. The CDR3 runs to 13 residues. Germline CDR1 and CDR2: SQVTM and ANQGSEA. CDR3 residues: CSVTSGTYNEQFF. The CDR3 DNA reads TGCAGCGTCACTAGCGGCACCTACAATGAGCAGTTCTTC.

The gene calls are TRBV6-4 and TRBJ1-2, with D possibly matching TRBD1 (5 bases). Trimming pared 8 bases from V and 4 bases from J, leaving 20 bases between. The CDR3 contains 15 residues. The V gene's germline CDR1 is MRHNA and CDR2 SNTAGT. CDR3 protein: CASAELGLTTYGYTF. CDR3 nucleotide sequence: TGTGCCAGCGCCGAGTTGGGACTTACGACCTATGGCTACACCTTC.

The CDR3 loop reads CASSDPGGRGNNEQFF. The DNA for the CDR3 is TGCGCCAGCAGCGACCCCGGGGGGCGGGGGAACAATGAGCAGTTCTTC. This sequence joins TRBV10-2 and TRBJ2-1; D is possibly TRBD2 (7 bases). Germline CDR1 is WSHSY and CDR2 is SAAADI. V lost 6 bases to trimming and J lost 5 bases, with 20 bases between them. This CDR3 is built from 16 residues.

The DNA of the CDR3 is TGTGCCAGCAGTTTAAAGCGGGGGGGAAACTACGAGCAGTACTTC. This sequence encodes CASSLKRGGNYEQYF. V and J are TRBV28 and TRBJ2-7, with 10 nucleotides matching TRBD2. Germline V lookup: CDR1 MDHEN, CDR2 SYDVKM. V was pared by 2 bases and J by 3 bases, with 4 bases of the junction left unmatched. The CDR3 totals 15 residues.

This chain joins TRBV28 and TRBJ1-2, with a possible D match to TRBD1 (6 bases). Germline V gives CDR1 MDHEN, CDR2 SYDVKM. V was shortened by 3 bases and J by 3 bases, with 8 bases between the two germline ends. The CDR3 runs to 13 residues. The CDR3 region is CASSLGHHYGYTF. CDR3 nucleotide sequence: TGTGCCAGCAGTTTGGGACACCACTATGGCTACACCTTC.

J is TRBJ1-3 and V is TRBV7-8; D not certain. Germline CDR1 is SGHVS and CDR2 is FQNEAQ. Trimming left V 1 base short and J 2 bases short, with 15 bases between. The length of the CDR3 is 17 residues. The CDR3 DNA follows: TGTGCCAGCAGCTTAGGGAGACTTGGACTGGCTGGAAACACCATATATTTT. Encoded protein: CASSLGRLGLAGNTIYF.

This chain connects TRBV5-6 to TRBJ2-6; possibly TRBD1 for D (6 bases). This CDR3 is 16 amino acids long. Germline lookup yields CDR1 SGHDT and CDR2 YYEEEE. Between the trimmed V and J ends, which lost 6 bases and 7 bases, there was a span of 20 bases. In nucleotides, the CDR3 is TGTGCCAGCACCTACGGCCCCGCACAGGGCGCCAACGTCCTGACTTTC. Encoded protein: CASTYGPAQGANVLTF.

The CDR3 DNA follows: TGTGCCAGCAGCTTCGCAGGGGGTGGAAACACCATATATTTT. This codes for CASSFAGGGNTIYF. This chain joins TRBV7-9 and TRBJ1-3; 7 bases map to TRBD1. V shed 3 bases, J shed 3 bases, and the junction held 2 bases outside the gene matches. The CDR3 consists of 14 residues. Per germline, CDR1 SEHNR and CDR2 FQNEAQ (reference sequence).

The chain uses TRBV7-2 and TRBJ1-6; 8 nucleotides line up with TRBD1. The CDR3 is made up of 13 amino acids. Germline V gene sequence: CDR1 SGHTA, CDR2 FQGNSA. V was clipped by 1 base and J by 17 bases; unmatched bases: 7. In nucleotides, the CDR3 is TGTGCCAGCAGCTTAGGGGGACAGGTCCCCTTCCACTTT. This encodes CASSLGGQVPFHF.

The V call is TRBV10-1, the J call TRBJ2-7; D perhaps matches TRBD2 (6 bases). There are 15 residues in the CDR3. Germline V gene sequence: CDR1 WNHNN, CDR2 SYGVQD (reference sequence). Trimming removed 2 bases from V and 0 bases from J, with 11 bases in between. The CDR3 here is CASSEGTASSYEQYF. For the CDR3, the DNA is TGCGCCAGCAGTGAGGGGACTGCCAGCTCCTACGAGCAGTACTTC.

The chain links TRBV5-5 to TRBJ2-7; 7 bases map to TRBD2. From germline, CDR1 is SGHKS and CDR2 YYEKEE (reference sequence). The trim removed 3 bases at V and 3 bases at J, leaving 6 bases unmatched. The CDR3 covers 14 residues. This CDR3 reads CASSWASGGYEQYF. The CDR3 nucleotides read TGTGCCAGCAGCTGGGCTAGCGGCGGCTACGAGCAGTACTTC.

This chain joins TRBV7-6 and TRBJ2-2, with TRBD2 identical over 8 bases. J lost 6 bases, V lost 8 bases, and 11 bases had no gene match. The CDR3 covers 15 residues. CDR1 is SGHVS and CDR2 is FNYEAQ in the germline V gene. CDR3 in amino acids: CASRPGHSGAGELFF. The CDR3 DNA is TGTGCCAGCCGGCCTGGGCATAGCGGGGCCGGGGAGCTGTTTTTT.

This clone has more than one count but fewer than ten. The V call is TRBV7-2, the J call TRBJ2-3; 8 bases map to TRBD2. CDR3 length: 15 amino acids. In germline, CDR1 is SGHTA, CDR2 FQGNSA. V lost 1 base, J lost 1 base, and 1 base stayed unmatched. CDR3 region: CASSLGGLGTDTQYF. The CDR3 coding sequence is TGTGCCAGCAGCTTAGGGGGACTAGGCACAGATACGCAGTATTTT.

This chain connects TRBV5-4 to TRBJ2-3; 8 bases match TRBD1. V lost 2 bases and J lost 0; bases outside the gene matches: 5. Germline CDR1 SGHNT, CDR2 YYREEE (reference sequence). CDR3 length: 16 amino acids. Here the CDR3 DNA reads TGTGCCAGCAGCTTTCCCCGGACAGGGAGCACAGATACGCAGTATTTT. Its protein is CASSFPRTGSTDTQYF.

V and J are TRBV6-1 and TRBJ1-1, with D unclear. CDR1 and CDR2 (germline): MNHNS, SASEGT. V was cut by 2 bases and J by 5 bases, with 18 bases left in between. This CDR3 contains 16 residues. DNA for the CDR3: TGTGCCAGCAGTGAAAGGGAGGGTCCAATAGGGACTGAAGCTTTCTTT. It translates to CASSEREGPIGTEAFF.

The genes are TRBV3-1 (or the pseudogene TRBV3-2) and TRBJ1-4; the D gene is possibly TRBD1 (5 bases). The V gene's germline CDR1 is LGHDT and CDR2 YNNKEL (reference sequence). With 8 bases removed from V and 4 bases from J, the gap between germline ends came to 11 bases. The CDR3 is made up of 13 amino acids. The CDR3 DNA is TGTGCCAGCGGGCCGGGGGTTAATGAAAAACTGTTTTTT. Translated, it gives CASGPGVNEKLFF.